This T cell receptor (beta chain) was identified in a study of shared clonotypes between healthy human individuals. Study conclusions and caveats: Inspection by rarefaction showed sorted-subset sequencing to be incomplete despite large depth.

Methods used by the authors: Junction-only sequences without quality scores were provided by ImmunoSEQ, so filtering was different. Sequencing was performed with immunoSEQ multiplex PCR; in TCRdb, only in-frame clones are kept and a portion is missing. V and J calls plus clone size are reproduced from that table; the DNA served to infer D and trimming. The sample lists 1 million to 1.2 million clones; roughly 80% were seen once. To note about this clone: Its antigen is as yet unknown.

Trimming cost V 4 bases and J 3 bases; bases outside gene matches: 5. CDR1 SGHTA and CDR2 FQGNSA come from the germline V gene. The CDR3 runs to 14 residues. This receptor was obtained from a young man in good health. Some clones in this sample may be carry-over from other donors' samples. The chain joins TRBV7-2 to TRBJ2-7, with 8 positions matching TRBD2. Sequencing was performed on memory CD4+ T cells from PBMCs. Described subset: CD45RA-negative fraction. CDR3 region: CASSSSGWDYEQYF. As DNA, the CDR3 is TGTGCCAGCAGCTCTAGCGGGTGGGACTACGAGCAGTACTTC.